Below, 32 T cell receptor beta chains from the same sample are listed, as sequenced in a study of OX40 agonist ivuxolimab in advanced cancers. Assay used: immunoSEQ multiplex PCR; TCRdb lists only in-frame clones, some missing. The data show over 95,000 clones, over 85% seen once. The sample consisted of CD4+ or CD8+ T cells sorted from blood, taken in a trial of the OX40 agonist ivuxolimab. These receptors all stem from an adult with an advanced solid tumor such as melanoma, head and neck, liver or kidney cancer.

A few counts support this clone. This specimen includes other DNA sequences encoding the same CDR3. In DNA, the CDR3 is TGTGCCAGCAGCTTAGCTGGAAACACCATATATTTT. It yields the protein CASSLAGNTIYF. The V call is TRBV7-2, the J call TRBJ1-3; the D is unclear. Between the trimmed V and J ends, which lost 0 bases and 3 bases, there was a span of 0 bases. The CDR3 has 12 residues. Germline CDR1 is SGHTA and CDR2 is FQGNSA.

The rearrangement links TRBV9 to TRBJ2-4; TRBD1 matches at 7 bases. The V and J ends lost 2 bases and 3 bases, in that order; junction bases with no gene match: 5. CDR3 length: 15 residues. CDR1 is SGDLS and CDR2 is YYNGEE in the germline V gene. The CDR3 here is CASSVSGTVKNIQYF. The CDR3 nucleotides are TGTGCCAGCAGCGTCTCCGGGACAGTCAAAAACATTCAGTACTTC.

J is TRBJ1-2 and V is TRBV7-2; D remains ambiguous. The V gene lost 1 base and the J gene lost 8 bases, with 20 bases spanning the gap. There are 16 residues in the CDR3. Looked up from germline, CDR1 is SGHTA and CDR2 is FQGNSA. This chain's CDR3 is CASSLERFAGSSGYTF. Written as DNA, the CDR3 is TGTGCCAGCAGCTTAGAGCGGTTTGCCGGGTCCTCAGGCTACACCTTC.

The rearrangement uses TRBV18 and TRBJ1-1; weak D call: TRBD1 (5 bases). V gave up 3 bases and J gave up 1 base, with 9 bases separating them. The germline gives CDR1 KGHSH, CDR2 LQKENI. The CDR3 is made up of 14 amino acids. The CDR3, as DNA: TGTGCCAGCTCACCCGCAGGGACGAACACTGAAGCTTTCTTT. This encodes CASSPAGTNTEAFF.

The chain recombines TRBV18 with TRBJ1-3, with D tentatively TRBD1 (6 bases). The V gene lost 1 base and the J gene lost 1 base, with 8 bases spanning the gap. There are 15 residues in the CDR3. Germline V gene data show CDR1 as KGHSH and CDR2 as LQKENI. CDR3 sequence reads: CASSPRGQSGNTIYF. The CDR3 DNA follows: TGTGCCAGCTCACCACGGGGACAATCTGGAAACACCATATATTTT.

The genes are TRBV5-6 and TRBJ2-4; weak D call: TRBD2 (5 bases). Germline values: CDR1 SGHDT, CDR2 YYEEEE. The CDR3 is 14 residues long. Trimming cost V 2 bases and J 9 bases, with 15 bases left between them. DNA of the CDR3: TGTGCCAGCAGCTTTGACGGGGTCCGTAGCATTCAGTACTTC. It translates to CASSFDGVRSIQYF.

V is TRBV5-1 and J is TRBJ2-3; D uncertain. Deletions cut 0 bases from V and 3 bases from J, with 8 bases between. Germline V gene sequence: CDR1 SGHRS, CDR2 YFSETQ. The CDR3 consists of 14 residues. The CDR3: CASSLGDRTDTQYF. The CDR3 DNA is TGCGCCAGCAGCTTGGGGGATCGGACAGATACGCAGTATTTT.

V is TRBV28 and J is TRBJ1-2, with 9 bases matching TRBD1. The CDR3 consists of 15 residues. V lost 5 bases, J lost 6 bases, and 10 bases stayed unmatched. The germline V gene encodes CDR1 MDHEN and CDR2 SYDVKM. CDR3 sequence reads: CASSILQGARNGYTF. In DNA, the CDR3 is TGTGCCAGCAGTATACTACAGGGGGCCAGGAATGGCTACACCTTC.

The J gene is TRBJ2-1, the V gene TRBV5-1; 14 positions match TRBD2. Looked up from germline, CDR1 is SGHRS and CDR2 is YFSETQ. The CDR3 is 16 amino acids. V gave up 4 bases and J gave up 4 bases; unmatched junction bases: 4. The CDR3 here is CASSQRLAGGYNEQFF. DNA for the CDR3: TGCGCCAGCAGCCAACGACTAGCGGGGGGGTACAATGAGCAGTTCTTC.

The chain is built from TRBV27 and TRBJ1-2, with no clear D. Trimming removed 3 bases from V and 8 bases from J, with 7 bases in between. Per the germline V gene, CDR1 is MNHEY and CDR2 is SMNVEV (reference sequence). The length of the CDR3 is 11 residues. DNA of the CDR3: TGTGCCAGCAGTTTTTGTAGGGGCTACACCTTC. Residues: CASSFCRGYTF.

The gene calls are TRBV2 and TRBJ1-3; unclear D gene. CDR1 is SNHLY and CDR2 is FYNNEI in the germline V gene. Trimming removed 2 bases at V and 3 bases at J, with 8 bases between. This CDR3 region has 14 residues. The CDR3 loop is CASSEQALGNTIYF. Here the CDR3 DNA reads TGTGCCAGCAGTGAACAGGCACTTGGAAACACCATATATTTT.

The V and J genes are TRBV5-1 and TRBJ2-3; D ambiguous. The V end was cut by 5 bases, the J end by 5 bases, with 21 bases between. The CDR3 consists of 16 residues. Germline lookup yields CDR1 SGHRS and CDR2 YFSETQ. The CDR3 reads CASSQDPQSARDTQYF. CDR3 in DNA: TGCGCCAGCAGTCAGGACCCTCAATCCGCAAGAGATACGCAGTATTTT.

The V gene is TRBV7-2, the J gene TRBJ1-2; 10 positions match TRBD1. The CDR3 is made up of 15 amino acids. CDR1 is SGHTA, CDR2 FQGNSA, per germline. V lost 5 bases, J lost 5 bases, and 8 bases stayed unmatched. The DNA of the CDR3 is TGTGCCAGCAGCCCAAGACAGGGGGCGGGATATGGCTACACCTTC. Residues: CASSPRQGAGYGYTF. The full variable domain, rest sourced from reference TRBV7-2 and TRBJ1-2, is GAGVSQSPSNKVTEKGKDVELRCDPISGHTALYWYRQSLGQGLEFLIYFQGNSAPDKSGLPSDRFSAERTGGSVSTLTIQRTQQEDSAVYLCASSPRQGAGYGYTFGSGTRLTVV.

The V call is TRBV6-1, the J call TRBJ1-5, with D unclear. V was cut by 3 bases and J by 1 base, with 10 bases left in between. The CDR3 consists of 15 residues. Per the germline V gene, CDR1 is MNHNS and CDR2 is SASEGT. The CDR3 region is CASSETTSSNQPQHF. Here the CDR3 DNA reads TGTGCCAGCAGTGAGACAACTTCGAGCAATCAGCCCCAGCATTTT.

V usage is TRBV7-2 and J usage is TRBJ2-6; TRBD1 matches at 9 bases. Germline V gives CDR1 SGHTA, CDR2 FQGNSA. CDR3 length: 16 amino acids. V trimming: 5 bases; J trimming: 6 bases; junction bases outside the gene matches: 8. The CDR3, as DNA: TGTGCCAGCAGCCCCGACAGGGGGTTGTTGGCCAACGTCCTGACTTTC. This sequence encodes CASSPDRGLLANVLTF. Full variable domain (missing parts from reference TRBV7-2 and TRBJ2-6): GAGVSQSPSNKVTEKGKDVELRCDPISGHTALYWYRQSLGQGLEFLIYFQGNSAPDKSGLPSDRFSAERTGGSVSTLTIQRTQQEDSAVYLCASSPDRGLLANVLTFGAGSRLTVL.

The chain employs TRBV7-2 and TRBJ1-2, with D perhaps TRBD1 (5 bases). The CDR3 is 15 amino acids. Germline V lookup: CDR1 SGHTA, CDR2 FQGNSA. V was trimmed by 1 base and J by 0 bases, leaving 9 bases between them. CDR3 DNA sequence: TGTGCCAGCAGCTTAGGGGGCTCATCTAACTATGGCTACACCTTC. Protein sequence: CASSLGGSSNYGYTF.

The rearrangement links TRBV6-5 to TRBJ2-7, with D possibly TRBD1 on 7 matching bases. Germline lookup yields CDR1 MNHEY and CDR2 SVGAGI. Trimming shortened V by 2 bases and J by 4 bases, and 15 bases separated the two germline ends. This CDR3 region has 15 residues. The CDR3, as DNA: TGTGCCAGCAGTTACCAGCCCGCAGGGGGGTACGAGCAGTACTTC. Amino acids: CASSYQPAGGYEQYF.

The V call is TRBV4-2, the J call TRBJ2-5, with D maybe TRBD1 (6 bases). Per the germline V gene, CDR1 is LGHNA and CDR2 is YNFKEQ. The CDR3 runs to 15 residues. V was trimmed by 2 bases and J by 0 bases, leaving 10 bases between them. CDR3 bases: TGTGCCAGCAGCCAAATCACAGGGTACCAAGAGACCCAGTACTTC. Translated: CASSQITGYQETQYF.

CDR3 nucleotide sequence: TGCGCCAGCAGTCAATCCCGGGGGGCGTCAGGCGAAAAACTGTTTTTT. Protein: CASSQSRGASGEKLFF. The chain couples TRBV23-1 to TRBJ1-4; D possibly corresponds to TRBD1 (6 bases). Being an ORF, TRBV23-1 has a function that is uncertain. The germline V and J ends were trimmed by 0 bases and 8 bases, with 16 bases remaining between them. This CDR3 is 16 amino acids long.

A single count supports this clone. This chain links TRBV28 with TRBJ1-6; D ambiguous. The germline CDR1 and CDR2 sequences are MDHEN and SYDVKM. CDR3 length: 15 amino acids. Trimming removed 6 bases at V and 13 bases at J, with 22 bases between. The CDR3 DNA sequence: TGTGCCAGCAGAATCCGTCCAAACCCGATAGCGCCCCTCCACTTT. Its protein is CASRIRPNPIAPLHF.

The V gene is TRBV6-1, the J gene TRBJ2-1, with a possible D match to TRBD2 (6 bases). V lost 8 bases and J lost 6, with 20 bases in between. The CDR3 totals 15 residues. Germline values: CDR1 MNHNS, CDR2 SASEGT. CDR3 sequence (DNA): TGTGCCAGCCACCCCGGGACTGCGCGCTTCAATGAGCAGTTCTTC. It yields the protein CASHPGTARFNEQFF.

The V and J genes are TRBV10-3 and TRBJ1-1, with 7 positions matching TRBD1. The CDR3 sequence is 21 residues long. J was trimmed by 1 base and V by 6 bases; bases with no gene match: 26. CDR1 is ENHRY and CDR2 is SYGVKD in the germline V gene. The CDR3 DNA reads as TGTGCCATCAGCAAAAGGGCTCTTACCTCGAATCCGGGACAGAAGAACACTGAAGCTTTCTTT. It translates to CAISKRALTSNPGQKNTEAFF.

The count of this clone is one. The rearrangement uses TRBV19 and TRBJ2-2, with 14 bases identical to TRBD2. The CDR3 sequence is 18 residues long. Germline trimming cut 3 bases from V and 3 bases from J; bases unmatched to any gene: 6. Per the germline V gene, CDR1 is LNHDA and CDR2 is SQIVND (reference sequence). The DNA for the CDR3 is TGTGCCAGTAGTATGGGGACTAGCGGGGGCCGTTACACCGGGGAGCTGTTTTTT. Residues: CASSMGTSGGRYTGELFF.

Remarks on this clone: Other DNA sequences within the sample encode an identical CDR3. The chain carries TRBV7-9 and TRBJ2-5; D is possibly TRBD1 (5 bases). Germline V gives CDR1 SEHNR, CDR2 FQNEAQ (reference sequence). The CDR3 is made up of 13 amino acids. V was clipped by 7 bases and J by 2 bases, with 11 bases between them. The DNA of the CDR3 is TGTGCCAGCAAAGCAGGGCCACAAGAGACCCAGTACTTC. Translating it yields CASKAGPQETQYF.

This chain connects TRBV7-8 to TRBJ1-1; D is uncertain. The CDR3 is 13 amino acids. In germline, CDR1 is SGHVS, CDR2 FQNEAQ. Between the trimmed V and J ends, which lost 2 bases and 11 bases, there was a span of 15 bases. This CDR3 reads CASSLPGAQPAFF. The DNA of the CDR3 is TGTGCCAGCAGCTTACCGGGAGCCCAGCCGGCTTTCTTT.

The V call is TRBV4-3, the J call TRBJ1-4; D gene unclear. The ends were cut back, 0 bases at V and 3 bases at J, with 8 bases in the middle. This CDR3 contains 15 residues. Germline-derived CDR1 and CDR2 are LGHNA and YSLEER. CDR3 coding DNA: TGCGCCAGCAGCCAAGATTCCCGAGCTAATGAAAAACTGTTTTTT. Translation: CASSQDSRANEKLFF.

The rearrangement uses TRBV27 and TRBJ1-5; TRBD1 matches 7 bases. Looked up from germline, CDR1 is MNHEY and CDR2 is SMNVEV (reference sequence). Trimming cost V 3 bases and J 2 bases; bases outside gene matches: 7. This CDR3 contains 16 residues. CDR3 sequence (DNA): TGTGCCAGCAGTTTGACAGGGCGTTTCGGCAATCAGCCCCAGCATTTT. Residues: CASSLTGRFGNQPQHF.

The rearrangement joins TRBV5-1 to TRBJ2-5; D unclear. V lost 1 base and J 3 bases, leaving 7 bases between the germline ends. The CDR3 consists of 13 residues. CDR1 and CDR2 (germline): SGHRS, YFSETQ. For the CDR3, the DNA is TGCGCCAGCAGCTTGATAGGGAAAGAGACCCAGTACTTC. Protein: CASSLIGKETQYF.

The CDR3 protein is CASTQPGQRYEQYF. CDR3 coding DNA: TGTGCCAGCACCCAACCGGGACAGCGGTACGAGCAGTACTTC. The chain is built from TRBV6-7 and TRBJ2-7; 7 bases match TRBD1. TRBV6-7 is flagged as an ORF with uncertain function. This CDR3 has 14 amino acids. The V gene end was trimmed by 7 bases and the J gene end by 4 bases; junction bases not matched to a gene: 10.

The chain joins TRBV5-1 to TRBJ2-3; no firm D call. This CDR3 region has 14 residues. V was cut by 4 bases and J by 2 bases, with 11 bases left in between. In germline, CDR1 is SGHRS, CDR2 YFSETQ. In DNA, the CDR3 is TGCGCCAGCAGCGAGGACGGATCCACAGATACGCAGTATTTT. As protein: CASSEDGSTDTQYF.

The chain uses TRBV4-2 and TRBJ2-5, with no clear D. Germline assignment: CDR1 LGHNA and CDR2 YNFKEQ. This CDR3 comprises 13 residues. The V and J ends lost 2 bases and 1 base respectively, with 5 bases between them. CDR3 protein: CASSQTPQETQYF. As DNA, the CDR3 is TGTGCCAGCAGCCAAACGCCCCAAGAGACCCAGTACTTC.

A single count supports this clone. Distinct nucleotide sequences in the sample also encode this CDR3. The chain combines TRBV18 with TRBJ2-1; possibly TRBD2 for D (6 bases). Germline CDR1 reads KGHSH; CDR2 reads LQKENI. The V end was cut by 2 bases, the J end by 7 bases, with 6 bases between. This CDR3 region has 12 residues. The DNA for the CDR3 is TGTGCCAGCTCACCAGGGGGGAATGAGCAGTTCTTC. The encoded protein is CASSPGGNEQFF.